A single sample is the source of the 12 T cell receptor beta chains below, sequenced in a study of technical replicates of blood from several donors. Using immunoSEQ multiplex PCR, the repertoire was profiled, and TCRdb retains in-frame clones only, with some absent. The data contain about 79,000 clones, around 90% of them singletons. The sequencing input was T cells isolated from PBMCs. Receptors originate from a human donor in good health. Some clones in this sample may be carry-over from other donors' samples.

The CDR3 nucleotides are TGCAGCGTTGTCCACAGAGCTTTCAACACTGAAGCTTTCTTT. Protein: CSVVHRAFNTEAFF. The rearrangement joins TRBV29-1 to TRBJ1-1; D not resolved. Deletions cut 4 bases from V and 2 bases from J, with 14 bases between. Germline V gives CDR1 SQVTM, CDR2 ANQGSEA. The CDR3 is made up of 14 amino acids.

The chain couples TRBV30 to TRBJ2-3, with TRBD2 identical over 9 bases. J was trimmed by 4 bases and V by 4 bases; bases with no gene match: 3. Germline loops: CDR1 GTSNPN, CDR2 SVGIG (reference sequence). The CDR3 runs 13 residues. The CDR3 DNA sequence: TGTGCCTGGATGACTAGCGGTTCAGATACGCAGTATTTT. Amino acids: CAWMTSGSDTQYF.

The gene calls are TRBV5-6 and TRBJ1-2; D remains ambiguous. The CDR3 runs to 13 residues. Trimming took 2 bases from V and 8 from J, leaving 13 bases between them. CDR1 and CDR2 (germline): SGHDT, YYEEEE. The CDR3 DNA sequence: TGTGCCAGCAGCTTTACGGGTCCGTTGGGCTACACCTTC. Protein sequence: CASSFTGPLGYTF.

The V call is TRBV7-2, the J call TRBJ2-1; D ambiguous. Between the trimmed V and J ends, which lost 3 bases and 9 bases, there was a span of 12 bases. Germline CDR1 and CDR2: SGHTA and FQGNSA. The CDR3 is 13 amino acids. The CDR3 DNA sequence: TGTGCCAGCAGCTTTCCCCGGTCTGGTGAGCAGTTCTTC. This translates into CASSFPRSGEQFF. Full variable domain (remainder filled in from reference TRBV7-2 and TRBJ2-1): GAGVSQSPSNKVTEKGKDVELRCDPISGHTALYWYRQSLGQGLEFLIYFQGNSAPDKSGLPSDRFSAERTGGSVSTLTIQRTQQEDSAVYLCASSFPRSGEQFFGPGTRLTVL.

This chain joins TRBV7-2 and TRBJ2-7; 9 nucleotides match TRBD1. The length of the CDR3 is 14 residues. Germline V gene sequence: CDR1 SGHTA, CDR2 FQGNSA. Germline trimming cut 5 bases from V and 7 bases from J; bases unmatched to any gene: 9. The CDR3 sequence: CASSPGTGRGEQYF. CDR3 bases: TGTGCCAGCAGCCCCGGGACAGGGCGAGGGGAGCAGTACTTC.

The chain carries TRBV29-1 and TRBJ2-7; 8 nucleotides align to TRBD2. This CDR3 has 13 amino acids. Germline V CDR1 and CDR2: SQVTM, ANQGSEA. The V gene end was trimmed by 8 bases and the J gene end by 3 bases; junction bases not matched to a gene: 9. CDR3 amino acids: CSYLSGSSYEQYF. The DNA of the CDR3 is TGCAGCTACCTGAGCGGGAGCAGCTACGAGCAGTACTTC.

The rearrangement uses TRBV6-5 and TRBJ2-2, with D perhaps TRBD1 (5 bases). The CDR3 has 14 residues. From germline, CDR1 is MNHEY and CDR2 SVGAGI. V was pared by 5 bases and J by 6 bases, with 13 bases between. The CDR3 DNA follows: TGTGCCAGCAGTAGACAGACCAGGGCCGGGGAGCTGTTTTTT. It translates to CASSRQTRAGELFF.

The V and J genes are TRBV11-3 and TRBJ2-4; possibly TRBD1 for D (5 bases). The CDR3 has 13 residues. Germline V gives CDR1 SGHNT, CDR2 YENEEA. The V end was cut by 5 bases, the J end by 6 bases, with 11 bases between. In DNA, the CDR3 is TGTGCCAGCAGCCTAGGAACAGGAAACATTCAGTACTTC. This sequence encodes CASSLGTGNIQYF.

V and J are TRBV11-1 and TRBJ1-1; unclear D gene. V dropped 10 bases and J dropped 3 bases, with 12 bases sitting between them. The germline gives CDR1 SGHAT, CDR2 FQDESV (reference sequence). The CDR3 consists of 12 residues. Here the CDR3 reads CAIPNRYTEAFF. In DNA form, the CDR3 reads TGTGCCATCCCGAATCGGTACACTGAAGCTTTCTTT.

The CDR3 sequence is CASSLILRELSYNEQFF. CDR3 coding DNA: TGTGCCAGCAGCTTAATATTGCGGGAGTTGTCCTACAATGAGCAGTTCTTC. V and J are TRBV7-3 and TRBJ2-1; 7 nucleotides align to TRBD2. V was pared by 1 base and J by 1 base, with 7 bases of the junction left unmatched. CDR1 is SGHTA and CDR2 is FQGTGA in the germline V gene. The CDR3 is made up of 17 amino acids.

The chain is built from TRBV7-9 and TRBJ1-3; 8 bases fit TRBD1. The CDR3 loop spans 14 amino acids. The germline V gene has CDR1 SEHNR and CDR2 FQNEAQ (reference sequence). V dropped 5 bases and J dropped 6; count of bases not matched to a gene: 6. CDR3 amino acids: CASSTDRAINTIYF. The CDR3 nucleotides are TGTGCCAGCAGCACGGACAGGGCAATAAACACCATATATTTT.

V is TRBV28 and J is TRBJ2-3, with D possibly being TRBD1 (5 bases). V gave up 2 bases and J gave up 2 bases, with 8 bases separating them. The CDR3 contains 14 residues. Germline V lookup: CDR1 MDHEN, CDR2 SYDVKM. The CDR3 DNA reads TGTGCCAGCAGTTTAGGGGCAACCACAGATACGCAGTATTTT. Its translation is CASSLGATTDTQYF.